The 28 T cell receptor beta chains presented below share a single source sample, sequenced in a study of human T cells and chemical hapten exposure. Each CDR3 protein is one row after TCRdb ran MiXCR on the RACE reads. This sample has 200,000 to 300,000 distinct CDR3 sequences, with approximately 8.6% found just once. Time point in this sample: pre-sensitization, week 0. Treatment here: therapeutic diphenylcyclopropenone sensitization with weekly scalp DPC. The sample was whole blood, taken in connection with sensitization to the hapten diphenylcyclopropenone (DPC). These receptors originate from a woman aged 40 to 49 with alopecia areata. Some clones in this sample may be carry-over from other donors' samples.

J is TRBJ1-1 and V is TRBV12-3 or TRBV12-4; D is unresolved. Trimming left V 2 bases short and J 11 bases short, with 15 bases between. The CDR3 is 13 residues long. The CDR3 reads CASSLKVGRPAFF. The CDR3 region has the DNA TGTGCCAGCAGTTTAAAGGTGGGCAGGCCGGCTTTCTTT.

This rearrangement joins TRBV9 to TRBJ2-1; a possible D gene is TRBD2 (6 bases). This CDR3 is 13 amino acids long. CDR1 SGDLS and CDR2 YYNGEE come from the germline V gene. Trimming removed 0 bases at V and 10 bases at J, with 11 bases between. Written as DNA, the CDR3 is TGTGCCAGCAGCGTAGAACGCGGGATGGAGCAGTTCTTC. This encodes CASSVERGMEQFF.

The rearrangement links TRBV7-3 to TRBJ2-5; 7 bases fit TRBD1. This CDR3 is built from 13 residues. The germline CDR1 and CDR2 sequences are SGHTA and FQGTGA. The V segment lost 5 bases and the J segment 3 bases; nucleotides outside the gene matches: 3. CDR3 nucleotide sequence: TGTGCCAGCAGCATGGGACAGAAAGAGACCCAGTACTTC. Translated, it gives CASSMGQKETQYF.

This chain joins TRBV2 and TRBJ1-5; D is uncertain. Germline-derived CDR1 and CDR2 are SNHLY and FYNNEI. The CDR3 extends over 15 amino acids. The V end was cut by 5 bases, the J end by 2 bases, with 13 bases between. The CDR3 region has the DNA TGTGCCAGCAGTTGGACCCCTGGGGGCAATCAGCCCCAGCATTTT. This sequence encodes CASSWTPGGNQPQHF.

The J gene is TRBJ2-7, the V gene TRBV6-1; D perhaps matches TRBD1 (6 bases). The V gene lost 8 bases and the J gene lost 3 bases, with 17 bases spanning the gap. Per the germline V gene, CDR1 is MNHNS and CDR2 is SASEGT. The CDR3 covers 14 residues. CDR3 coding DNA: TGTGCCAGCCGGGGCCGGACAGAGATCTACGAGCAGTACTTC. This encodes CASRGRTEIYEQYF.

This clonotype occurred a few times. J is TRBJ1-2 and V is TRBV27, with D perhaps TRBD1 (6 bases). V gave up 6 bases and J gave up 6 bases, with 14 bases separating them. Germline-derived CDR1 and CDR2 are MNHEY and SMNVEV (reference sequence). The CDR3 has 13 amino acids. Here the CDR3 reads CASSAQGQNGYTF. The CDR3 region has the DNA TGTGCCAGCAGCGCACAGGGCCAGAATGGCTACACCTTC.

This clonotype occurred a few times. The chain is built from TRBV6-5 and TRBJ2-7; D is unresolved. This CDR3 has 12 amino acids. Trimming removed 6 bases from V and 7 bases from J, with 13 bases in between. Looked up from germline, CDR1 is MNHEY and CDR2 is SVGAGI. The CDR3, as DNA: TGTGCCAGCAGAGTCGGCCCCTGGGAGCAGTACTTC. It encodes CASRVGPWEQYF.

J is TRBJ2-3 and V is TRBV10-3, with a weak D call TRBD2 (5 bases). This CDR3 comprises 15 residues. Trimming left V 6 bases short and J 2 bases short, with 15 bases between. Per germline, CDR1 ENHRY and CDR2 SYGVKD. Here the CDR3 reads CAISSGLTYTDTQYF. CDR3 DNA sequence: TGTGCCATCAGCAGCGGCCTCACATACACAGATACGCAGTATTTT.

The chain uses TRBV18 and TRBJ2-5; 8 nucleotides match TRBD1. The V gene's germline CDR1 is KGHSH and CDR2 LQKENI. With V trimmed by 3 bases and J by 5 bases, 5 bases remained unmatched. The CDR3 has 14 residues. The CDR3 bases are TGTGCCAGCTCACCTCCGGACAGGGACGAGACCCAGTACTTC. It specifies CASSPPDRDETQYF.

This clonotype showed up just a few times. The CDR3 DNA follows: TGCAGTGCTAGAGATGGGGACAGGGGGCAAGAGACCCAGTACTTC. Amino acids: CSARDGDRGQETQYF. The V gene is TRBV20-1, the J gene TRBJ2-5; the match to TRBD1 covers 11 bases. Trimming cost V 0 bases and J 2 bases; bases outside gene matches: 2. Germline lookup yields CDR1 DFQATT and CDR2 SNEGSKA (reference sequence). The CDR3 has 15 residues.

V is TRBV7-9 and J is TRBJ1-1, with D unclear. This CDR3 has 13 amino acids. V gave up 1 base and J gave up 9 bases, with 12 bases separating them. CDR1 and CDR2 (germline): SEHNR, FQNEAQ (reference sequence). The CDR3 sequence: CASSLDPGGQAFF. CDR3 nucleotides: TGTGCCAGCAGCTTAGACCCCGGCGGCCAAGCTTTCTTT.

Comment on this clonotype: A junction end diverges from the germline sequence, so it may reflect a read error. The CDR3 sequence: CASSFYEGLALDAQYF. In DNA, the CDR3 is TGTGCCAGCAGTTTCTATGAGGGGCTAGCTCTAGATGCGCAGTATTTT. This rearrangement joins TRBV27 to TRBJ2-3; perhaps D is TRBD1 or TRBD2 (5 bases each). Germline assignment: CDR1 MNHEY and CDR2 SMNVEV (reference sequence). This CDR3 has 16 amino acids.

The chain uses TRBV29-1 and TRBJ2-1; D is perhaps TRBD1 or TRBD2 (5 bases each). CDR3 length: 18 amino acids. Germline V lookup: CDR1 SQVTM, CDR2 ANQGSEA. The germline V and J ends were trimmed by 5 bases and 0 bases, with 23 bases remaining between them. The CDR3 nucleotides read TGCAGCGTTTCTGGGGCCCTATGGGGGAGAAGCTCCTACAATGAGCAGTTCTTC. Protein product: CSVSGALWGRSSYNEQFF.

This clonotype turned up a few times. This chain connects TRBV3-1 to TRBJ2-7; the D gene is possibly TRBD1 (6 bases). Germline V CDR1 and CDR2: LGHDT, YNNKEL (reference sequence). The CDR3 length is 14 residues. Trimming shortened V by 0 bases and J by 0 bases, and 6 bases separated the two germline ends. The CDR3 here is CASSQEGGSYEQYF. The CDR3 bases are TGTGCCAGCAGCCAAGAAGGGGGCTCCTACGAGCAGTACTTC.

This clonotype showed up many times. The chain combines TRBV3-2 with TRBJ2-3; TRBD1, as called in the table, went unchecked against the DNA. TRBV3-2 is deemed a pseudogene. This CDR3 comprises 17 residues. CDR3 sequence: CASSQDAPRASTDTQYF. The CDR3 DNA reads as TGTGCCAGCAGCCAAGATGCTCCCCGGGCTAGCACAGATACGCAGTATTTT.

The V and J genes are TRBV27 and TRBJ1-2, with no clear D. V was cut by 2 bases and J by 4 bases, with 8 bases left in between. The CDR3 is made up of 13 amino acids. Germline lookup yields CDR1 MNHEY and CDR2 SMNVEV (reference sequence). The CDR3 sequence is CASSLQGFYGYTF. The CDR3 DNA reads TGTGCCAGCAGTTTACAAGGATTCTATGGCTACACCTTC.

This clonotype was found a few times. The chain has TRBV10-3 and TRBJ2-7, with D hard to call. In germline, CDR1 is ENHRY, CDR2 SYGVKD. Trimming stripped 1 base from V and 2 bases from J, with 9 bases between. The CDR3 runs to 14 residues. The CDR3 DNA follows: TGTGCCATCAGTGAGTTAGTAGGCACCTACGAGCAGTACTTC. Residues: CAISELVGTYEQYF.

The chain couples TRBV5-1 to TRBJ2-7; D is unresolved. In germline, CDR1 is SGHRS, CDR2 YFSETQ. The CDR3 is 13 amino acids. Trimming cost V 0 bases and J 3 bases, with 7 bases left between them. CDR3 bases: TGCGCCAGCAGCTTGGCCCTGGTCTACGAGCAGTACTTC. As protein: CASSLALVYEQYF.

This clonotype was detected only a few times. This rearrangement joins TRBV5-1 to TRBJ1-1; a weak D match, TRBD1 (5 bases). The CDR3 sequence is 13 residues long. Germline lookup yields CDR1 SGHRS and CDR2 YFSETQ. V was trimmed by 0 bases and J by 7 bases, leaving 10 bases between them. The CDR3 spells CASSLVGQGEAFF. The DNA of the CDR3 is TGCGCCAGCAGCTTGGTGGGCCAGGGTGAAGCTTTCTTT.

This clonotype was seen at least ten times. The chain recombines TRBV29-1 with TRBJ2-7; D ambiguous. The CDR3 has 12 amino acids. The germline CDR1 and CDR2 sequences are SQVTM and ANQGSEA. Trimming left V 4 bases short and J 3 bases short, with 10 bases between. The CDR3 protein is CSVGGPFYEQYF. The CDR3 DNA sequence: TGCAGCGTTGGTGGGCCCTTCTACGAGCAGTACTTC.

The chain links TRBV5-1 to TRBJ2-5; 8 positions agree with TRBD2. The J segment lost 7 bases and the V segment lost 7 bases, leaving 12 bases of the junction unmatched. The CDR3 spans 14 residues. Germline CDR1 is SGHRS and CDR2 is YFSETQ. CDR3 residues: CASAVAGPEGTQYF. The CDR3 DNA is TGCGCCAGCGCGGTAGCGGGGCCCGAGGGGACCCAGTACTTC.

This clonotype was counted between two and nine times. The rearrangement links TRBV7-2 to TRBJ2-1; weak D call: TRBD2 (6 bases). This CDR3 spans 13 amino acids. The germline V and J ends were trimmed by 5 bases and 9 bases, with 14 bases remaining between them. In germline, CDR1 is SGHTA, CDR2 FQGNSA. The CDR3 nucleotides read TGTGCCAGCAGCGGAACTAGCAGCGGTGAGCAGTTCTTC. It specifies CASSGTSSGEQFF.

The chain employs TRBV27 and TRBJ2-3; D is possibly TRBD2 (6 bases). The germline gives CDR1 MNHEY, CDR2 SMNVEV (reference sequence). This CDR3 has 14 residues. Trimming cost V 7 bases and J 4 bases, with 15 bases left between them. The CDR3 coding sequence is TGTGCCAGCACCCGTGGGGGGATGGCAGATACGCAGTATTTT. Translation gives CASTRGGMADTQYF.

This clonotype was observed a few times. The V gene is TRBV18, the J gene TRBJ2-5; 8 bases agree with TRBD2. Germline V gene data show CDR1 as KGHSH and CDR2 as LQKENI. V gave up 3 bases and J gave up 5 bases; unmatched junction bases: 8. The CDR3 is 15 residues long. The CDR3 protein is CASSPAGGESETQYF. In DNA form, the CDR3 reads TGTGCCAGCTCACCTGCGGGGGGCGAATCGGAGACCCAGTACTTC. Looking up the rest from reference TRBV18 and TRBJ2-5 gives the full variable domain: NAGVMQNPRHLVRRRGQEARLRCSPMKGHSHVYWYRQLPEEGLKFMVYLQKENIIDESGMPKERFSAEFPKEGPSILRIQQVVRGDSAAYFCASSPAGGESETQYFGPGTRLLVL.

This clonotype was counted ten times or more. This chain connects TRBV6-6 to TRBJ2-7; D unresolved. The CDR3 has 11 amino acids. Trimming removed 2 bases at V and 6 bases at J, with 5 bases between. In germline, CDR1 is MNHNY, CDR2 SVGAGI (reference sequence). The CDR3 nucleotides are TGTGCCAGCAGTTACGTCTCCGAGCAGTACTTC. Protein product: CASSYVSEQYF.

The chain has TRBV28 and TRBJ2-1; perhaps TRBD2 as D (5 bases). Germline V gives CDR1 MDHEN, CDR2 SYDVKM. The CDR3 has 13 amino acids. Trimming stripped 7 bases from V and 7 bases from J, with 14 bases between. The CDR3 protein is CASIPPPGNEQFF. The CDR3 bases are TGTGCCAGCATCCCTCCGCCGGGAAATGAGCAGTTCTTC.

The rearrangement uses TRBV25-1 and TRBJ2-7; D remains ambiguous. CDR3 length: 14 amino acids. Per germline, CDR1 MGHDK and CDR2 SYGVNS. V was cut by 2 bases and J by 3 bases, with 11 bases left in between. Here the CDR3 reads CASSEPARIYEQYF. The CDR3, as DNA: TGTGCCAGCAGTGAACCCGCTAGAATCTACGAGCAGTACTTC.

This clonotype was counted at least ten times. The chain carries TRBV9 and TRBJ2-7, with D uncertain. The germline V and J ends were trimmed by 0 bases and 0 bases, with 7 bases remaining between them. CDR1 is SGDLS and CDR2 is YYNGEE in the germline V gene. This CDR3 region has 14 residues. As DNA, the CDR3 is TGTGCCAGCAGCGTAGTTTCAACCTCCTACGAGCAGTACTTC. It is translated as CASSVVSTSYEQYF.